This T cell receptor beta chain was sequenced during a study of sequential checkpoint blockade in melanoma. About the research overall: Both treatment sequences were followed by maintenance nivolumab. Roughly 22 patients had tumor biopsies before treatment and at week 13.

Treatment: randomized to nivolumab then ipilimumab (arm A) or the reverse (arm B). No patient had prior DNA-damaging chemotherapy. Libraries were prepared by immunoSEQ multiplex PCR; TCRdb keeps only in-frame clonotypes and omits some of them. Here the sample spans nearly 5,500 clones, approximately 19% being singletons. The sequenced sample was tumor tissue (inferred from file names), obtained from a patient given nivolumab and ipilimumab in sequence. This receptor was identified in a human donor with melanoma.

In DNA form, the CDR3 reads TGTGCCAGCAGCCCAGATCTTGGGACCCAGTACTTC. Protein sequence: CASSPDLGTQYF. This chain connects TRBV9 to TRBJ2-5, with D unresolved. This CDR3 has 12 amino acids. V lost 4 bases and J lost 7, with 11 bases in between. Germline CDR1 is SGDLS and CDR2 is YYNGEE.